This T cell receptor (beta chain) was obtained from a study of response to subunit inactivated influenza vaccine. This clonotype was detected many times. Its matching antigen is unknown. TCRdb reprocessed the RT-PCR reads with MiXCR, giving one entry per CDR3 protein. Of hundreds of thousands of distinct CDR3 sequences listed, 15% to 18% were seen once; the top ten hold around 10%. The V gene's germline CDR1 is SGHAT and CDR2 FQNNGV. This CDR3 region has 15 residues. The ends were cut back, 5 bases at V and 7 bases at J, with 20 bases in the middle. Study-level points and caveats: With each seasonal influenza vaccination, the authors suggested, few new T cells are recruited.

The receptor was derived from a man over 45 who received an inactivated influenza vaccine. Sequencing was performed on PBMCs from blood, taken less than 13 days after vaccination. The chain combines TRBV11-2 with TRBJ1-2; D call uncertain. The CDR3 sequence: CASSPANRASGGYTF. For the CDR3, the DNA is TGTGCCAGCAGCCCGGCAAACCGGGCCTCCGGTGGCTACACCTTC.